A single sample gave rise to the 31 T cell receptor beta chains below, sequenced in a study of cytomegalovirus exposure and HLA in healthy donors. PCR amplification relied on 60 Vbeta primers (plus 13 Jbeta primers). Sequencing used immunoSEQ multiplex PCR; TCRdb keeps in-frame clones, though not all of them. The sample lists about 110,000 clones, roughly 63% occurring once. Sequencing input: PBMCs. The receptors originated from a woman in her seventies in good health and CMV-seropositive.

The count of this clone is one. The chain carries TRBV6-5 and TRBJ2-1, with TRBD2 identical over 9 bases. This CDR3 region has 15 residues. Germline loops: CDR1 MNHEY, CDR2 SVGAGI. The ends lost 0 bases at V and 10 bases at J; junction bases unmatched: 7. The CDR3 nucleotides read TGTGCCAGCAGTTACTCGGGCGGGGGGGCCGGGGAGCAGTTCTTC. Protein product: CASSYSGGGAGEQFF.

The gene calls are TRBV28 and TRBJ1-1; perhaps TRBD1 as D (6 bases). The CDR3 loop spans 14 amino acids. The germline V and J ends were trimmed by 7 bases and 3 bases, with 15 bases remaining between them. Germline V gene lookup returns CDR1 MDHEN and CDR2 SYDVKM. CDR3 region: CASIFTGTDTEAFF. The CDR3 DNA sequence: TGTGCCAGCATTTTCACAGGGACGGACACTGAAGCTTTCTTT.

The chain has TRBV19 and TRBJ2-2; 10 positions match TRBD1. Unmatched junction bases numbered 6, after V lost 6 bases and J lost 5 bases. Germline V gene lookup returns CDR1 LNHDA and CDR2 SQIVND (reference sequence). This CDR3 spans 15 amino acids. This chain's CDR3 is CASRGRTGGTGELFF. In nucleotides, the CDR3 is TGTGCCAGTAGAGGACGGACAGGGGGTACCGGGGAGCTGTTTTTT. The full variable domain, in which reference TRBV19 and TRBJ2-2 provide the parts outside the CDR3, is DGGITQSPKYLFRKEGQNVTLSCEQNLNHDAMYWYRQDPGQGLRLIYYSQIVNDFQKGDIAEGYSVSREKKESFPLTVTSAQKNPTAFYLCASRGRTGGTGELFFGEGSRLTVL.

The V and J genes are TRBV7-9 and TRBJ1-1; 8 positions match TRBD1. The V gene end was trimmed by 5 bases and the J gene end by 4 bases; junction bases not matched to a gene: 6. The CDR3 extends over 14 amino acids. Germline-derived CDR1 and CDR2 are SEHNR and FQNEAQ (reference sequence). The CDR3 is CASSETGGATEAFF. CDR3 DNA sequence: TGTGCCAGCAGCGAAACAGGGGGGGCCACTGAAGCTTTCTTT.

This chain joins TRBV10-3 and TRBJ2-5; TRBD1 might be the D (5 bases). The V end was cut by 6 bases, the J end by 5 bases, with 13 bases between. Germline CDR1 ENHRY, CDR2 SYGVKD. The length of the CDR3 is 13 residues. Written as DNA, the CDR3 is TGTGCCATCAGACCACAGGACAAGGAGACCCAGTACTTC. It encodes CAIRPQDKETQYF.

The J gene is TRBJ1-6, the V gene TRBV5-6; D gene ambiguous. Germline V gives CDR1 SGHDT, CDR2 YYEEEE. This CDR3 is 14 amino acids long. Trimming shortened V by 1 base and J by 5 bases, and 7 bases separated the two germline ends. The CDR3 sequence is CASSLRGNNSPLHF. The DNA of the CDR3 is TGTGCCAGCAGCTTGCGCGGCAATAATTCACCCCTCCACTTT. Full variable domain (rest looked up from reference TRBV5-6 and TRBJ1-6): DAGVTQSPTHLIKTRGQQVTLRCSPKSGHDTVSWYQQALGQGPQFIFQYYEEEERQRGNFPDRFSGHQFPNYSSELNVNALLLGDSALYLCASSLRGNNSPLHFGNGTRLTVT.

This clone came up once. The CDR3 loop reads CASSVAGVSSYEQYF. The CDR3, as DNA: TGTGCCAGCAGCGTAGCGGGGGTGAGCTCCTACGAGCAGTACTTC. This chain links TRBV6-5 with TRBJ2-7, with 9 bases lining up with TRBD2. Looked up from germline, CDR1 is MNHEY and CDR2 is SVGAGI. CDR3 size: 15 residues. The trim removed 6 bases at V and 0 bases at J, leaving 6 bases unmatched.

The chain couples TRBV30 to TRBJ2-7; TRBD1 agrees at 10 bases. The CDR3 has 14 residues. The V segment lost 5 bases and the J segment 1 base; nucleotides outside the gene matches: 5. The germline V gene encodes CDR1 GTSNPN and CDR2 SVGIG (reference sequence). The CDR3 protein is CAWGQGERSYEQYF. The CDR3 nucleotides read TGTGCCTGGGGACAGGGGGAAAGGTCCTACGAGCAGTACTTC. Full variable domain (outside the CDR3, taken from reference TRBV30 and TRBJ2-7): SQTIHQWPATLVQPVGSPLSLECTVEGTSNPNLYWYRQAAGRGLQLLFYSVGIGQISSEVPQNLSASRPQDRQFILSSKKLLLSDSGFYLCAWGQGERSYEQYFGPGTRLTVT.

The sample holds one count of this clone. The chain links TRBV19 to TRBJ1-1; a possible D gene is TRBD1 (5 bases). Germline-derived CDR1 and CDR2 are LNHDA and SQIVND (reference sequence). The CDR3 is 13 residues long. V lost 6 bases, J lost 5 bases, and 13 bases lay in between. The CDR3 protein is CASSSGRGTEAFF. The CDR3 nucleotides read TGTGCCAGTAGCTCAGGAAGGGGAACTGAAGCTTTCTTT. The full variable domain, rest sourced from reference TRBV19 and TRBJ1-1, is DGGITQSPKYLFRKEGQNVTLSCEQNLNHDAMYWYRQDPGQGLRLIYYSQIVNDFQKGDIAEGYSVSREKKESFPLTVTSAQKNPTAFYLCASSSGRGTEAFFGQGTRLTVV.

CDR3 sequence reads: CASRERGRTEAFF. In DNA form, the CDR3 reads TGTGCCAGCCGTGAGCGGGGGCGCACTGAAGCTTTCTTT. This chain links TRBV7-2 with TRBJ1-1; maybe TRBD1 (6 bases). In germline, CDR1 is SGHTA, CDR2 FQGNSA. The CDR3 is 13 residues long. V was shortened by 8 bases and J by 4 bases, with 14 bases between the two germline ends. The full variable domain, in which reference TRBV7-2 and TRBJ1-1 provide the parts outside the CDR3, is GAGVSQSPSNKVTEKGKDVELRCDPISGHTALYWYRQSLGQGLEFLIYFQGNSAPDKSGLPSDRFSAERTGGSVSTLTIQRTQQEDSAVYLCASRERGRTEAFFGQGTRLTVV.

V gene TRBV7-2 combines with J gene TRBJ2-5; 9 bases agree with TRBD2. The trim removed 0 bases at V and 4 bases at J, leaving 18 bases unmatched. The CDR3 has 20 amino acids. Germline V gives CDR1 SGHTA, CDR2 FQGNSA. The CDR3 region has the DNA TGTGCCAGCAGCTTAGCAGGCTATAGCGGGGGACGGCGAGTGGGAGAGACCCAGTACTTC. Its protein is CASSLAGYSGGRRVGETQYF.

This chain links TRBV5-1 with TRBJ2-5; 8 nucleotides align to TRBD2. CDR3 size: 15 residues. Germline CDR1 SGHRS, CDR2 YFSETQ. V was clipped by 4 bases and J by 6 bases; unmatched bases: 11. Here the CDR3 reads CASSPAGEGPKTQYF. CDR3 sequence (DNA): TGCGCCAGCAGCCCAGCGGGGGAGGGGCCGAAGACCCAGTACTTC. Full variable domain (missing parts from reference TRBV5-1 and TRBJ2-5): KAGVTQTPRYLIKTRGQQVTLSCSPISGHRSVSWYQQTPGQGLQFLFEYFSETQRNKGNFPGRFSGRQFSNSRSEMNVSTLELGDSALYLCASSPAGEGPKTQYFGPGTRLLVL.

This clone was seen only a few times. J is TRBJ2-7 and V is TRBV19, with TRBD2 matching 8 bases. This CDR3 region has 17 residues. Per the germline V gene, CDR1 is LNHDA and CDR2 is SQIVND (reference sequence). The ends lost 3 bases at V and 0 bases at J; junction bases unmatched: 10. CDR3 in amino acids: CASSIAASGGHSYEQYF. The CDR3 nucleotides read TGTGCCAGTAGTATCGCCGCGAGCGGGGGACACTCCTACGAGCAGTACTTC.

The V and J genes are TRBV5-1 and TRBJ1-1; TRBD1 is a possible D gene (5 bases). The germline CDR1 and CDR2 sequences are SGHRS and YFSETQ. The ends were cut back, 4 bases at V and 0 bases at J, with 10 bases in the middle. The CDR3 is made up of 14 amino acids. The CDR3 DNA reads TGCGCCAGCAGCCTGGGACGGGTGAACACTGAAGCTTTCTTT. The encoded protein is CASSLGRVNTEAFF.

The gene calls are TRBV6-6 and TRBJ1-1, with 7 bases matching TRBD1. V was pared by 7 bases and J by 4 bases, with 9 bases of the junction left unmatched. CDR3 length: 14 residues. CDR1 and CDR2 (germline): MNHNY, SVGAGI (reference sequence). The CDR3 spells CASIQRGLGTEAFF. Here the CDR3 DNA reads TGTGCCAGCATCCAAAGGGGGCTCGGCACTGAAGCTTTCTTT.

This chain joins TRBV18 and TRBJ1-3; 7 nucleotides agree with TRBD1. The CDR3 sequence is 15 residues long. The germline gives CDR1 KGHSH, CDR2 LQKENI. V lost 8 bases and J lost 0; bases outside the gene matches: 7. The DNA for the CDR3 is TGTGCCAGCCGACAGGGCCACTCCTCTGGAAACACCATATATTTT. The encoded protein is CASRQGHSSGNTIYF.

Comments on this clone: One junction end does not reproduce the germline sequence, and a read error may be involved. The chain links TRBV23-1 to TRBJ1-6; 12 positions agree with TRBD1. TRBV23-1 is filed as an ORF, its function uncertain. The CDR3 sequence is 20 residues long. CDR3 loop: CASRLTGDRGHRDHNSPLHF. CDR3 in DNA: TGCGCAAGCAGGCTAACGGGGGACAGGGGGCACCGAGATCATAATTCACCCCTCCACTTT.

J is TRBJ1-2 and V is TRBV13, with a tentative D call TRBD1 (5 bases). Trimming left V 5 bases short and J 3 bases short, with 22 bases between. The CDR3 runs to 17 residues. Germline V gives CDR1 PRHDT, CDR2 FYEKMQ (reference sequence). The CDR3 loop reads CASSPDHRGRLDYGYTF. DNA for the CDR3: TGTGCCAGCAGCCCAGACCATAGGGGAAGGTTAGACTATGGCTACACCTTC.

This clone was picked up many times. CDR3 loop: CASSSQDNEQFF. CDR3 bases: TGCGCCAGCAGCTCACAGGACAATGAGCAGTTCTTC. The rearrangement uses TRBV5-1 and TRBJ2-1; D may be TRBD1 (5 bases). Trimming pared 3 bases from V and 5 bases from J, leaving 6 bases between. The CDR3 is 12 residues long. Germline V gene data show CDR1 as SGHRS and CDR2 as YFSETQ.

The gene calls are TRBV9 and TRBJ2-5; 10 positions agree with TRBD2. Trimming took 1 base from V and 3 from J; bases not matched to a gene: 3. The CDR3 consists of 15 residues. Germline V gene lookup returns CDR1 SGDLS and CDR2 YYNGEE. CDR3 coding DNA: TGTGCCAGCAGCGTATCAGCGGGGGGGAAAGAGACCCAGTACTTC. Translating it yields CASSVSAGGKETQYF.

The V call is TRBV2, the J call TRBJ1-2, with TRBD1 identical over 10 bases. Germline loops: CDR1 SNHLY, CDR2 FYNNEI. Losses at the gene ends were 4 bases for V and 8 bases for J; bases not matched to a gene: 10. The CDR3 loop spans 15 amino acids. For the CDR3, the DNA is TGTGCCAGCAGTGTTTCGACAGGGGGCGGAAGCGGCTACACCTTC. Its protein is CASSVSTGGGSGYTF.

The chain combines TRBV11-2 with TRBJ2-1; D is ambiguous. The CDR3 has 13 amino acids. CDR1 and CDR2 (germline): SGHAT, FQNNGV. V lost 2 bases and J lost 10, with 12 bases in between. CDR3 amino acids: CASSLYMEAEQFF. The CDR3 coding sequence is TGTGCCAGCAGCTTATATATGGAAGCGGAGCAGTTCTTC.

This chain links TRBV7-2 with TRBJ2-5; D gene unclear. The CDR3 length is 14 residues. V was pared by 0 bases and J by 5 bases, with 10 bases between. Germline V gives CDR1 SGHTA, CDR2 FQGNSA. CDR3 sequence: CASSLAPRTETQYF. CDR3 bases: TGTGCCAGCAGCTTAGCCCCTAGAACGGAGACCCAGTACTTC.

V is TRBV6-5 and J is TRBJ1-1; D is possibly TRBD1 (6 bases). Germline V CDR1 and CDR2: MNHEY, SVGAGI. With 7 bases removed from V and 4 bases from J, the gap between germline ends came to 19 bases. There are 15 residues in the CDR3. The CDR3 here is CASTDPNRAGTEAFF. Written as DNA, the CDR3 is TGTGCCAGCACCGACCCCAACAGGGCAGGCACTGAAGCTTTCTTT.

J is TRBJ2-3 and V is TRBV5-1; 9 bases are a match to TRBD2. In germline, CDR1 is SGHRS, CDR2 YFSETQ. CDR3 length equals 15 residues. V was clipped by 7 bases and J by 4 bases; unmatched bases: 10. The CDR3 loop is CASQRGAGGPDTQYF. In nucleotides, the CDR3 is TGCGCCAGCCAAAGGGGAGCGGGGGGTCCAGATACGCAGTATTTT.

This clone was counted once. V usage is TRBV7-8 and J usage is TRBJ1-1; 7 bases agree with TRBD1. Looked up from germline, CDR1 is SGHVS and CDR2 is FQNEAQ. CDR3 length: 16 amino acids. V dropped 5 bases and J dropped 1; count of bases not matched to a gene: 10. As DNA, the CDR3 is TGTGCCAGCAGCCCCCGGGACAGACGAAAGAACACTGAAGCTTTCTTT. This sequence encodes CASSPRDRRKNTEAFF.

In this sample, this clone turned up a few times. CDR3 loop: CANLERRMTGEQYF. DNA of the CDR3: TGCGCCAACCTTGAGCGGCGGATGACCGGCGAGCAGTACTTC. The rearrangement links TRBV4-1 to TRBJ2-7; D is perhaps TRBD2 (5 bases). The CDR3 sequence is 14 residues long. Germline CDR1 and CDR2: MGHRA and YSYEKL. V lost 10 bases and J 6 bases, leaving 22 bases between the germline ends.

The CDR3 nucleotides are TGCGCCAGCAGCCACACTAGAGACGAGCAGTACTTC. Translating it yields CASSHTRDEQYF. This chain joins TRBV4-1 and TRBJ2-7; weak D call: TRBD2 (5 bases). Trimming cost V 3 bases and J 5 bases, with 8 bases left between them. The CDR3 is 12 residues long. Germline V gene sequence: CDR1 MGHRA, CDR2 YSYEKL.

The chain joins TRBV6-1 to TRBJ1-4; 7 nucleotides agree with TRBD1. CDR3 length: 13 amino acids. Germline V CDR1 and CDR2: MNHNS, SASEGT. With V trimmed by 10 bases and J by 5 bases, 7 bases remained unmatched. In nucleotides, the CDR3 is TGTGCCACATTTACAGGGGTCAATGAAAAACTGTTTTTT. This translates into CATFTGVNEKLFF.

The chain links TRBV6-6 to TRBJ2-3, with 7 bases lining up with TRBD1. CDR1 MNHNY and CDR2 SVGAGI come from the germline V gene (reference sequence). This CDR3 comprises 16 residues. V trimming: 6 bases; J trimming: 0 bases; junction bases outside the gene matches: 9. The CDR3 loop is CASSPRTGASTDTQYF. In DNA form, the CDR3 reads TGTGCCAGCAGCCCACGGACAGGCGCTAGCACAGATACGCAGTATTTT.

This chain joins TRBV7-8 and TRBJ2-7, with 7 bases fitting TRBD1. Germline V lookup: CDR1 SGHVS, CDR2 FQNEAQ. The CDR3 is 15 residues long. J lost 1 base, V lost 0 bases, and 3 bases had no gene match. DNA for the CDR3: TGTGCCAGCAGCTTAGCGACAGGGTGGTCCTACGAGCAGTACTTC. Its protein is CASSLATGWSYEQYF.